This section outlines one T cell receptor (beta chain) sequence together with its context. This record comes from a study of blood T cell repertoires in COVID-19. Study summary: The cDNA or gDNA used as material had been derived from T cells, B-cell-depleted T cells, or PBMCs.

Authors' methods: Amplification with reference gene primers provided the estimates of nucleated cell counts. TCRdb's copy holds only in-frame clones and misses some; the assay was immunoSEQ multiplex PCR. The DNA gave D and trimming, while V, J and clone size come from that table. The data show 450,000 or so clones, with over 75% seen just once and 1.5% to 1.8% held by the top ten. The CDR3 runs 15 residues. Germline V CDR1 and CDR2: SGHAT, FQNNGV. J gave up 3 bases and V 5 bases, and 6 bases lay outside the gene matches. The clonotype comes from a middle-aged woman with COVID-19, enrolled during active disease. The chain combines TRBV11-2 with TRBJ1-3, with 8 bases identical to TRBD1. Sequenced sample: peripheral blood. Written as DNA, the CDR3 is TGTGCCAGCAGCCCGACCGGACAGGGTGGAAACACCATATATTTT. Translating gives CASSPTGQGGNTIYF.